This TCR beta chain was captured in a study of blood T cell repertoires in COVID-19. Profiled with immunoSEQ multiplex PCR; TCRdb holds only in-frame clones, not every one. Here the sample spans over 120,000 clones, about nine tenths being singletons. The V gene end was trimmed by 3 bases and the J gene end by 6 bases; junction bases not matched to a gene: 9. This CDR3 spans 15 amino acids. Germline-derived CDR1 and CDR2 are KGHSH and LQKENI. V gene TRBV18 combines with J gene TRBJ2-7; 9 bases align to TRBD2. The TCR was taken from a man between 60 and 70 years old who had recovered from COVID-19. Sample: PBMCs or T cells enriched from blood (not recorded which). CDR3 in DNA: TGTGCCAGCTCACCGGGTCTAGCGGGAAAGGGCGAGCAGTACTTC. This codes for CASSPGLAGKGEQYF.